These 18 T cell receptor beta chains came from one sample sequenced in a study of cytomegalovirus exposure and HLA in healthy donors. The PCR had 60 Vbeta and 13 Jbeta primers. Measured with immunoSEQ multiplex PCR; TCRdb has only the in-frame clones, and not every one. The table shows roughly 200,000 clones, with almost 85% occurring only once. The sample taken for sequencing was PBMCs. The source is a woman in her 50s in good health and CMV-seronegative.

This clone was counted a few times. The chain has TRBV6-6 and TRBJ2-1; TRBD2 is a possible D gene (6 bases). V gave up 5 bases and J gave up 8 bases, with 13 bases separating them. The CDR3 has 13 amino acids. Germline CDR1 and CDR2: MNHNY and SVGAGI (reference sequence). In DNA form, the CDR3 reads TGTGCCAGCAGTCTCCAACTAGCCCATGAGCAGTTCTTC. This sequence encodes CASSLQLAHEQFF.

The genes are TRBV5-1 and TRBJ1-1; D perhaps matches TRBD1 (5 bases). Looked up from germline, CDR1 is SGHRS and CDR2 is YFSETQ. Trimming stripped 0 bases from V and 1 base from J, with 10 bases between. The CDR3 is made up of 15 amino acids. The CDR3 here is CASSLVGGRNTEAFF. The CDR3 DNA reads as TGCGCCAGCAGCTTGGTTGGGGGGAGGAACACTGAAGCTTTCTTT.

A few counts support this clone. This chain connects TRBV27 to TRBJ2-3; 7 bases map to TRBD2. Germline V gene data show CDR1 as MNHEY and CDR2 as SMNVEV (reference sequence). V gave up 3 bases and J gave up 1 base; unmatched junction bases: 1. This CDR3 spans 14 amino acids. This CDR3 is CASSFAGGTDTQYF. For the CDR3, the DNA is TGTGCCAGCAGTTTTGCGGGGGGCACAGATACGCAGTATTTT.

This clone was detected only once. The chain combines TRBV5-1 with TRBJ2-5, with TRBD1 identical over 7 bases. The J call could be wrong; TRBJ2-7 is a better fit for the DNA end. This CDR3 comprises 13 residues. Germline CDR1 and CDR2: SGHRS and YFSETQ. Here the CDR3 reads CASSFGTVYEQYF. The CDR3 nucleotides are TGCGCCAGCAGCTTCGGGACAGTATACGAGCAGTACTTC.

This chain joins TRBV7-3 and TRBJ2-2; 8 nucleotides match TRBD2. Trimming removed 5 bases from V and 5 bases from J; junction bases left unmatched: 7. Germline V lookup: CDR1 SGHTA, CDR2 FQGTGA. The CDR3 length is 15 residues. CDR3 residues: CASSLGVAGTGELFF. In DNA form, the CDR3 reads TGTGCCAGCAGCCTAGGAGTAGCGGGAACCGGGGAGCTGTTTTTT.

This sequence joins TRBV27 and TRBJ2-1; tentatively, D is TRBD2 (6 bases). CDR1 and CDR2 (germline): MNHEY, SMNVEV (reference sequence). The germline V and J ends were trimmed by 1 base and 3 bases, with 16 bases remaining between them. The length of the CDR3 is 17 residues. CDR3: CASSLLSRAGRYNEQFF. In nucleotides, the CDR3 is TGTGCCAGCAGTTTATTGAGTAGAGCGGGTCGCTACAATGAGCAGTTCTTC.

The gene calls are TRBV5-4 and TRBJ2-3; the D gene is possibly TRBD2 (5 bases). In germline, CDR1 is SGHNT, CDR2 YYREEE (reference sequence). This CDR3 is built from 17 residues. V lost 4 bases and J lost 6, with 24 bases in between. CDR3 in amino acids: CASSAPGKGASGDTQYF. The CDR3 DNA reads TGTGCCAGCAGCGCACCGGGGAAGGGAGCTTCGGGGGATACGCAGTATTTT.

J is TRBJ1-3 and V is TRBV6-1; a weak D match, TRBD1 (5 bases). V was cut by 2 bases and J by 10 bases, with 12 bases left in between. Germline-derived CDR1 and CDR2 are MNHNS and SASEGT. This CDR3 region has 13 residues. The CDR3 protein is CASSESRGLTIYF. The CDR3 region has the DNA TGTGCCAGCAGTGAAAGTCGGGGGTTAACCATATATTTT.

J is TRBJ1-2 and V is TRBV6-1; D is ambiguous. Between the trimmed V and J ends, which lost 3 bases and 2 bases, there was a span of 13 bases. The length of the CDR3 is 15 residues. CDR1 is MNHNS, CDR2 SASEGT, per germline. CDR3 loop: CASSDRGGWNYGYTF. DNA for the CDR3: TGTGCCAGCAGTGACCGCGGAGGGTGGAACTATGGCTACACCTTC.

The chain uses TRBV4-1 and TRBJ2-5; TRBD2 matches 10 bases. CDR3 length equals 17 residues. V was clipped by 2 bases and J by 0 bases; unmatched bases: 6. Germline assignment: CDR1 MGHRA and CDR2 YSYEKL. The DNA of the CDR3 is TGCGCCAGCAGCCAACCGTCTAGCGGGGGATACCAAGAGACCCAGTACTTC. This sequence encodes CASSQPSSGGYQETQYF.

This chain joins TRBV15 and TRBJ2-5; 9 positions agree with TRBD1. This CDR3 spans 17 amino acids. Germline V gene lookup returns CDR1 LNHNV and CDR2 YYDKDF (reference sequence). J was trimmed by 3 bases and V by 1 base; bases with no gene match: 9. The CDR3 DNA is TGTGCCACCAGCAGAGTGAAACAGGGGGCGCGGGAAGAGACCCAGTACTTC. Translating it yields CATSRVKQGAREETQYF.

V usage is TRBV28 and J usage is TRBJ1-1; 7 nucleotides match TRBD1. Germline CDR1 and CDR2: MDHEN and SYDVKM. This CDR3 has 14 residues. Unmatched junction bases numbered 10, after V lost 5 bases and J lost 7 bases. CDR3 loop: CASSDYRGGFEAFF. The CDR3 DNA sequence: TGTGCCAGCAGTGATTACAGGGGAGGCTTTGAAGCTTTCTTT.

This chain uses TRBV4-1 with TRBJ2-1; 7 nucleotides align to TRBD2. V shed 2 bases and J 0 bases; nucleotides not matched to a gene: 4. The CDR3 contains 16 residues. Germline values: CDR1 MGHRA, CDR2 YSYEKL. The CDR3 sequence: CASSQNSGSSYNEQFF. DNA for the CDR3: TGCGCCAGCAGCCAAAATAGCGGGTCCTCCTACAATGAGCAGTTCTTC.

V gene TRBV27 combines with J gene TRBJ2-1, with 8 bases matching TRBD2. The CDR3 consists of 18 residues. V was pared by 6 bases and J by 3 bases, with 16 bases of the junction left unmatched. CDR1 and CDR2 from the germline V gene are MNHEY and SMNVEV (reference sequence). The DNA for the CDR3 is TGTGCCAGCAGCCGCCTGTCCTCTACTAGCGGTTTCTACAATGAGCAGTTCTTC. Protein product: CASSRLSSTSGFYNEQFF.

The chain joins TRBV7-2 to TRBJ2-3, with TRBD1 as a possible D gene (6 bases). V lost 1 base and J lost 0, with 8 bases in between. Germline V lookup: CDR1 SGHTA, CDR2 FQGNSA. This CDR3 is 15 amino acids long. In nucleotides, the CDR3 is TGTGCCAGCAGCTTAGGGGGGCTAAGCACAGATACGCAGTATTTT. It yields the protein CASSLGGLSTDTQYF.

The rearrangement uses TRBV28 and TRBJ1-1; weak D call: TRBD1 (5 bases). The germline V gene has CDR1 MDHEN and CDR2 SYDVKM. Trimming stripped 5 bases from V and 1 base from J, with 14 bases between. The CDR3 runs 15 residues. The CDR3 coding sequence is TGTGCCAGCAGTGGGGGGGGGTATGCGAACACTGAAGCTTTCTTT. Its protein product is CASSGGGYANTEAFF.

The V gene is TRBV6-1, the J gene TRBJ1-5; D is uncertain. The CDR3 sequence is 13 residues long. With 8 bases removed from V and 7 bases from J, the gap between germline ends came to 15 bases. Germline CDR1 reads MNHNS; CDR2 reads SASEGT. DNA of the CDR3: TGTGCCAGCTGGTTTGCAAGCGGGCAGCCCCAGCATTTT. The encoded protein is CASWFASGQPQHF.

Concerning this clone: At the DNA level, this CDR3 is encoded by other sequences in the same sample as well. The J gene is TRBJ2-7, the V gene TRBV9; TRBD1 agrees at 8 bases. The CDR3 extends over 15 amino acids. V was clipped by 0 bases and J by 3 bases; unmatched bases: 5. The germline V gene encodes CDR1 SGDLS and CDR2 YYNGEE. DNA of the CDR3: TGTGCCAGCAGCGTAGGGACAGGGAGGATCTACGAGCAGTACTTC. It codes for CASSVGTGRIYEQYF.